This T cell receptor (beta chain) was found in a study of beta chain features in type 1 diabetes. The CDR3 covers 13 residues. The germline V and J ends were trimmed by 0 bases and 4 bases, with 6 bases remaining between them. The germline V gene encodes CDR1 MNHNY and CDR2 SVGAGI (reference sequence). As to this clone: Its antigen is undetermined.

Study-wide results and caveats: Shorter TCRB CDR3s, moderately but significantly so, were found in Type 1 diabetes patients in all four CD4+ subsets. The VDJ junctions of type 1 diabetes patients carried fewer insertions and more deletions. Patients' naive, central memory and Treg TCRB repertoires seemed closer to one another than those of healthy donors.

Expressed TCRB transcripts got sequenced, as all isolated RNA was reverse transcribed. Profiled with immunoSEQ multiplex PCR; TCRdb holds only in-frame clones, not every one. This sample has 300,000 to 350,000 clones, with 6.5% to 10% found just once. The sample taken for sequencing was central memory CD4+ T cells from blood. The J gene is TRBJ1-1, the V gene TRBV6-6, with D possibly TRBD1 on 5 matching bases. The sequence was obtained from a woman aged 18-29 years in good health. CDR3 coding DNA: TGTGCCAGCAGTTACTCCGACAGCACTGAAGCTTTCTTT. Its protein product is CASSYSDSTEAFF.